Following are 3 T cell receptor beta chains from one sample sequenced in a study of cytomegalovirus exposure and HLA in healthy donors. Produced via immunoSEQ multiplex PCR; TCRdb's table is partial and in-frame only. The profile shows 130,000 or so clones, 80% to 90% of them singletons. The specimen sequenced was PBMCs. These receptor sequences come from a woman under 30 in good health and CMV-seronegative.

This chain's CDR3 is CAISETKRGQGKETQYF. In DNA, the CDR3 is TGTGCCATCAGTGAGACGAAAAGGGGACAGGGTAAAGAGACCCAGTACTTC. V is TRBV10-3 and J is TRBJ2-5, with 9 bases that match TRBD1. V was pared by 2 bases and J by 3 bases, with 10 bases of the junction left unmatched. Germline V gives CDR1 ENHRY, CDR2 SYGVKD. This CDR3 contains 17 residues.

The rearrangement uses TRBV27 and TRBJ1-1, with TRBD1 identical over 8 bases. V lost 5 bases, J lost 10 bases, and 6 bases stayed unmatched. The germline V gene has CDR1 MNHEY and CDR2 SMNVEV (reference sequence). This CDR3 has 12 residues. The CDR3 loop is CASSGTGGGAFF. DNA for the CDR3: TGTGCCAGCAGTGGTACAGGGGGGGGAGCTTTCTTT.

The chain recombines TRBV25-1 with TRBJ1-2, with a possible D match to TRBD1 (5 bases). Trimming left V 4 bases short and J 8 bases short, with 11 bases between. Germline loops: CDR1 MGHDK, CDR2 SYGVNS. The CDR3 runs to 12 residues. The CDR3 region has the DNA TGTGCCAGCAGTGGCTGGGGCTTGGGCTACACCTTC. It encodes CASSGWGLGYTF.